This T cell receptor (beta chain) was sequenced for a study of blood T cell repertoires in COVID-19. The wider study: The cDNA or gDNA used as material had been derived from T cells, B-cell-depleted T cells, or PBMCs.

Per the original data handling: Using reference gene primer amplification, nucleated cell counts were estimated. Produced via immunoSEQ multiplex PCR; TCRdb's table is partial and in-frame only. V and J calls and clone size are those listed in that table; D and trimming were worked out from the DNA. The data show around 130,000 clones, 85% to 90% seen once. The ends lost 1 base at V and 4 bases at J; junction bases unmatched: 8. Germline loops: CDR1 SGHVS, CDR2 FQNEAQ. The CDR3 has 16 amino acids. Sequencing input: peripheral blood. The TCR was taken from a man in his 70s with active or convalescent COVID-19. The chain has TRBV7-8 and TRBJ2-5; 8 nucleotides match TRBD2. The CDR3 spells CASSLGTGRARETQYF. CDR3 bases: TGTGCCAGCAGCTTAGGAACCGGGAGGGCCCGAGAGACCCAGTACTTC.